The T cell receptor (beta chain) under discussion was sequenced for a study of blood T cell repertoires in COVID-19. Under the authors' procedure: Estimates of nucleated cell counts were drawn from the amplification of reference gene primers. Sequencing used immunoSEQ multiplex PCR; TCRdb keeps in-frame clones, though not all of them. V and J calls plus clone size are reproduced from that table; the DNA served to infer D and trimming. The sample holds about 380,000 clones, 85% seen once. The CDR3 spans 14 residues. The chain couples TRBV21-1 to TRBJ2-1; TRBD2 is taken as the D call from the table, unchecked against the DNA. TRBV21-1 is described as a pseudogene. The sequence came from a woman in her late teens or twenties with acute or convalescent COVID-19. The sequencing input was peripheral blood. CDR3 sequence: CASSKGFYVDEQFF. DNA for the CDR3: TGTGCCAGCAGCAAAGGATTCTACGTCGATGAGCAGTTCTTC.